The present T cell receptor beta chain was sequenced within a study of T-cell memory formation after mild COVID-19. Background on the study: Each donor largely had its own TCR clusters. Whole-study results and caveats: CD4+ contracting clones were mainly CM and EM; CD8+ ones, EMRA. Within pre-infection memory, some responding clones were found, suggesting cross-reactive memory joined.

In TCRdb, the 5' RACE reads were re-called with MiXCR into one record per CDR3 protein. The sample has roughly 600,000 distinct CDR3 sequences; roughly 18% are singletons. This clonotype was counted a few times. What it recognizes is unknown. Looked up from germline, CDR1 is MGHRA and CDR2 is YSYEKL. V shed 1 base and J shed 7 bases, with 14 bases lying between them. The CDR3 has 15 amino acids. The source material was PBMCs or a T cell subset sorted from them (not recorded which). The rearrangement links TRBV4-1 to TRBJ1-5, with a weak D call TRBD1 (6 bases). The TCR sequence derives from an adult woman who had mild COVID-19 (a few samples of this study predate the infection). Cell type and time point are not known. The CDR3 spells CASSQGQAPGQPQHF. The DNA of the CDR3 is TGCGCCAGCAGCCAAGGACAGGCCCCGGGGCAGCCCCAGCATTTT.